These 14 T cell receptor beta chains were sequenced from one sample in a study of blood T cell repertoires in COVID-19 (dated by TCRdb to the early 2020s). The method behind the library was the immunoSEQ multiplex PCR assay. TCRdb's version of the immuneACCESS table is confined to in-frame rearrangements and falls short of the full clone set. An unresolved V gene accounts for under half of the shortfall where checked; the remainder is of unknown origin. The sample records just over 95,000 clones, just over 90% of which are singletons. Around 5.1% of the sample belongs to the ten largest clones. Sequenced input: peripheral blood. The receptors were gathered from a man aged 50-59 years with acute or convalescent COVID-19.

The CDR3 DNA sequence: TGTGCCAGCATAGGATCAGGTCAGCCCCAGCATTTT. Its translation: CASIGSGQPQHF. The rearrangement joins TRBV6-5 to TRBJ1-5, with D hard to call. V dropped 7 bases and J dropped 6 bases, with 10 bases sitting between them. The germline CDR1 and CDR2 sequences are MNHEY and SVGAGI. The CDR3 contains 12 residues.

This chain connects TRBV19 to TRBJ2-2, with TRBD2 matching 8 bases. V shed 5 bases, J shed 1 base, and the junction held 6 bases outside the gene matches. Germline-derived CDR1 and CDR2 are LNHDA and SQIVND (reference sequence). The CDR3 has 16 residues. CDR3 DNA sequence: TGTGCCAGTAGTGCATACAGCGGGAGGAACACCGGGGAGCTGTTTTTT. It translates to CASSAYSGRNTGELFF.

This chain connects TRBV6-4 to TRBJ2-3; a possible D gene is TRBD2 (6 bases). This CDR3 is built from 16 residues. The V and J ends lost 4 bases and 6 bases respectively, with 20 bases between them. Germline V lookup: CDR1 MRHNA, CDR2 SNTAGT. CDR3 sequence reads: CASSVRPQGGRDTQYF. The DNA of the CDR3 is TGTGCCAGCAGTGTAAGGCCGCAGGGAGGTCGGGATACGCAGTATTTT.

The genes are TRBV6-2 or TRBV6-3 and TRBJ2-7; 8 nucleotides agree with TRBD1. V trimming: 0 bases; J trimming: 6 bases; junction bases outside the gene matches: 22. The CDR3 runs to 20 residues. Germline-derived CDR1 and CDR2 are MNHEY and SVGEGT. CDR3 residues: CASSYSNPGTGLRAGFEQYF. The CDR3 nucleotides are TGTGCCAGCAGTTACTCGAATCCCGGGACAGGACTCCGAGCGGGCTTCGAGCAGTACTTC.

The V and J genes are TRBV10-3 and TRBJ2-3, with TRBD1 matching over 8 bases. The length of the CDR3 is 12 residues. Trimming at V came to 10 bases and at J to 14 bases, leaving 14 bases not matched to a gene. Per the germline V gene, CDR1 is ENHRY and CDR2 is SYGVKD. CDR3 sequence (DNA): TGTGCCACAAGGGGAATCCGACAGGGGCTGTATTTT. Its protein is CATRGIRQGLYF.

The rearrangement links TRBV7-9 to TRBJ2-2, with 8 bases identical to TRBD2. The CDR3 is 15 residues long. CDR1 and CDR2 from the germline V gene are SEHNR and FQNEAQ (reference sequence). V lost 3 bases, J lost 3 bases, and 3 bases stayed unmatched. The CDR3 sequence is CASSFDGRDTGELFF. In nucleotides, the CDR3 is TGTGCCAGCAGCTTTGACGGGAGGGACACCGGGGAGCTGTTTTTT.

Concerning this clone itself: The sample carries other DNA sequences with the same CDR3. The chain employs TRBV5-1 and TRBJ2-5, with a tentative D call TRBD1 (5 bases). The CDR3 has 13 amino acids. Germline CDR1 and CDR2: SGHRS and YFSETQ. V shed 0 bases and J shed 3 bases, with 6 bases lying between them. The CDR3 here is CASSLGGKETQYF. The CDR3 bases are TGCGCCAGCAGCTTGGGGGGCAAAGAGACCCAGTACTTC.

The genes are TRBV2 and TRBJ1-4; 7 bases are a match to TRBD1. There are 13 residues in the CDR3. V trimming: 7 bases; J trimming: 3 bases; junction bases outside the gene matches: 2. CDR1 is SNHLY and CDR2 is FYNNEI in the germline V gene. CDR3 region: CASKTGSNEKLFF. DNA for the CDR3: TGTGCCAGCAAGACAGGGTCTAATGAAAAACTGTTTTTT. Looking up the rest from reference TRBV2 and TRBJ1-4 gives the full variable domain: EPEVTQTPSHQVTQMGQEVILRCVPISNHLYFYWYRQILGQKVEFLVSFYNNEISEKSEIFDDQFSVERPDGSNFTLKIRSTKLEDSAMYFCASKTGSNEKLFFGSGTQLSVL.

This chain connects TRBV10-3 to TRBJ2-5; D possibly corresponds to TRBD2 (6 bases). This CDR3 has 14 amino acids. CDR1 and CDR2 from the germline V gene are ENHRY and SYGVKD. V lost 0 bases and J lost 5, with 10 bases in between. The CDR3 nucleotides read TGTGCCATCAGTGAGTCAGGGGCGGGGGAGACCCAGTACTTC. Translated: CAISESGAGETQYF.

This chain joins TRBV5-1 and TRBJ2-3; TRBD2 agrees at 14 bases. V lost 4 bases, J lost 4 bases, and 8 bases stayed unmatched. This CDR3 region has 17 residues. Germline assignment: CDR1 SGHRS and CDR2 YFSETQ. CDR3 loop: CASSHGTSGSGADTQYF. CDR3 DNA sequence: TGCGCCAGCAGCCACGGGACTAGCGGGAGTGGGGCAGATACGCAGTATTTT.

The table lists this clone with a few counts. The chain recombines TRBV30 with TRBJ1-2; D is unresolved. V lost 1 base to trimming and J lost 6 bases, with 9 bases between them. This CDR3 is built from 12 residues. In germline, CDR1 is GTSNPN, CDR2 SVGIG (reference sequence). The CDR3 DNA follows: TGTGCCTGGAGTGCCCTTCGGGATGGCTACACCTTC. It encodes CAWSALRDGYTF.

The J gene is TRBJ2-1, the V gene TRBV29-1; 8 bases map to TRBD2. CDR1 and CDR2 from the germline V gene are SQVTM and ANQGSEA. The CDR3 loop spans 15 amino acids. Unmatched junction bases numbered 6, after V lost 2 bases and J lost 3 bases. In DNA, the CDR3 is TGCAGCGTTGAAAATGGCGGGAGGCACTACAATGAGCAGTTCTTC. Protein sequence: CSVENGGRHYNEQFF.

The rearrangement links TRBV24-1 to TRBJ2-3, with 10 bases fitting TRBD1. Trimming took 6 bases from V and 5 from J; bases not matched to a gene: 10. This CDR3 contains 16 residues. From germline, CDR1 is KGHDR and CDR2 SFDVKD. The CDR3 region is CATSTAGTGDVDTQYF. The CDR3 DNA sequence: TGTGCCACCAGTACGGCCGGGACAGGGGACGTAGATACGCAGTATTTT.

The V and J genes are TRBV5-1 and TRBJ2-7; 10 bases agree with TRBD2. Trimming cost V 3 bases and J 5 bases; bases outside gene matches: 8. The CDR3 contains 15 residues. Per the germline V gene, CDR1 is SGHRS and CDR2 is YFSETQ. DNA of the CDR3: TGCGCCAGCAGCTATCTAGCGGGAGCTGCCAACGAGCAGTACTTC. Translated: CASSYLAGAANEQYF.